The subject of this entry is one T cell receptor beta chain. Its antigen is currently unknown. The germline gives CDR1 KGHDR, CDR2 SFDVKD. CDR3 length: 11 residues. The junction had 6 bases not matched to a gene; V was cut back by 4 bases and J by 13 bases. The data are from a study of T cell responses to AZD1222 COVID-19 vaccine. Assay: immunoSEQ multiplex PCR; the TCRdb copy retains only in-frame clones and omits some. There are 90,000 to 95,000 clones in the sample; 88% occur only once, and 19% lies in the top ten. Study-level results: No repertoire was sampled before or during the peak T cell response, only after it. Dominant CD4 TCR responses targeted spike regions 160-218 and 743-854. Just six people given AZD1222 tested seropositive at baseline.

The chain is built from TRBV24-1 and TRBJ2-7; 7 bases line up with TRBD1. The sequencing used peripheral blood, collected on day 0 of AZD1222 vaccination. The receptor's source is an adult in good health. CDR3 coding DNA: TGTGCCACCAGTGAAGGGGACAGACTCTACTTC. Protein: CATSEGDRLYF.